These 17 T cell receptor beta chains were sequenced from one sample in a study of blood T cell repertoires in COVID-19. Here immunoSEQ multiplex PCR was the method, and the copy in TCRdb shows in-frame clones only, minus some. The sample shows roughly 260,000 clones, 80% to 95% of them seen only once. The material sequenced was peripheral blood. The receptors come from a person aged 18 to 30 with COVID-19, enrolled during active disease.

J is TRBJ2-1 and V is TRBV7-3; the match to TRBD2 covers 7 bases. Germline CDR1 reads SGHTA; CDR2 reads FQGTGA. The CDR3 has 13 amino acids. The junction had 8 bases not matched to a gene; V was cut back by 6 bases and J by 9 bases. The CDR3 coding sequence is TGTGCCAGCAGTTATCAAGGCGGGAGTGAGCAGTTCTTC. Translated: CASSYQGGSEQFF.

The V call is TRBV9, the J call TRBJ2-5, with D possibly matching TRBD2 (6 bases). Per the germline V gene, CDR1 is SGDLS and CDR2 is YYNGEE. This CDR3 region has 15 residues. V was shortened by 4 bases and J by 5 bases, with 18 bases between the two germline ends. The CDR3 sequence: CASSRSRDSGETQYF. Here the CDR3 DNA reads TGTGCCAGCAGCCGATCTCGGGACTCTGGGGAGACCCAGTACTTC. The full variable domain, in which reference TRBV9 and TRBJ2-5 provide the parts outside the CDR3, is DSGVTQTPKHLITATGQRVTLRCSPRSGDLSVYWYQQSLDQGLQFLIQYYNGEERAKGNILERFSAQQFPDLHSELNLSSLELGDSALYFCASSRSRDSGETQYFGPGTRLLVL.

The rearrangement joins TRBV28 to TRBJ1-2; D perhaps matches TRBD1 (5 bases). Deletions cut 6 bases from V and 7 bases from J, with 9 bases between. Looked up from germline, CDR1 is MDHEN and CDR2 is SYDVKM. The CDR3 spans 11 residues. CDR3 sequence: CASRDGGGYTF. The CDR3 DNA follows: TGTGCCAGCAGGGACGGGGGTGGCTACACCTTC.

This clone was detected once. The rearrangement links TRBV5-3 to TRBJ1-5, with D possibly being TRBD1 (5 bases). TRBV5-3 is sorted into the ORF group, with uncertain function. This CDR3 has 12 residues. V was pared by 1 base and J by 7 bases, with 6 bases between. CDR3 protein: CARSLRGQPQHF. Here the CDR3 DNA reads TGTGCCAGAAGCTTGAGGGGACAGCCCCAGCATTTT.

This clone was seen just once. This chain connects TRBV2 to TRBJ2-3; 12 positions agree with TRBD2. Looked up from germline, CDR1 is SNHLY and CDR2 is FYNNEI. V lost 4 bases to trimming and J lost 3 bases; unmatched junction nucleotides: 2. CDR3 length: 15 amino acids. This CDR3 is CASSVGLAGTDTQYF. The CDR3 DNA sequence: TGTGCCAGCAGTGTCGGACTAGCGGGGACAGATACGCAGTATTTT.

This sequence joins TRBV30 and TRBJ2-2; 7 nucleotides line up with TRBD2. Germline trimming cut 3 bases from V and 0 bases from J; bases unmatched to any gene: 10. Looked up from germline, CDR1 is GTSNPN and CDR2 is SVGIG (reference sequence). This CDR3 region has 17 residues. This CDR3 reads CAWRGGTVSANTGELFF. DNA for the CDR3: TGTGCCTGGAGGGGGGGGACGGTTTCTGCGAACACCGGGGAGCTGTTTTTT.

The chain combines TRBV5-1 with TRBJ2-1, with 10 bases identical to TRBD1. The V gene end was trimmed by 4 bases and the J gene end by 7 bases; junction bases not matched to a gene: 8. Looked up from germline, CDR1 is SGHRS and CDR2 is YFSETQ. The CDR3 is made up of 15 amino acids. CDR3 sequence reads: CASSGDRGLGNEQFF. CDR3 bases: TGCGCCAGCAGCGGGGACAGGGGACTAGGGAATGAGCAGTTCTTC.

The V gene is TRBV12-3 or TRBV12-4, the J gene TRBJ1-2; D ambiguous. V was trimmed by 4 bases and J by 4 bases, leaving 10 bases between them. The CDR3 is 13 amino acids. The CDR3: CASSSGPSYGYTF. The DNA for the CDR3 is TGTGCCAGCAGTTCTGGGCCAAGCTATGGCTACACCTTC.

V and J are TRBV29-1 and TRBJ1-1, with no clear D. This CDR3 region has 12 residues. V was shortened by 2 bases and J by 4 bases, with 8 bases between the two germline ends. The V gene's germline CDR1 is SQVTM and CDR2 ANQGSEA. Written as DNA, the CDR3 is TGCAGCGTTGAAATAAGCGGCACTGAAGCTTTCTTT. This codes for CSVEISGTEAFF.

This clone appeared a single time. The CDR3 loop is CASSPKQLAGGYEQYF. CDR3 DNA: TGTGCCAGCTCACCTAAACAACTAGCGGGAGGCTACGAGCAGTACTTC. V and J are TRBV18 and TRBJ2-7, with 12 bases matching TRBD2. CDR1 is KGHSH, CDR2 LQKENI, per germline. V shed 3 bases, J shed 3 bases, and the junction held 6 bases outside the gene matches. This CDR3 region has 16 residues.

This chain connects TRBV10-2 to TRBJ2-1; the match to TRBD2 covers 14 bases. CDR3 size: 15 residues. Germline CDR1 reads WSHSY; CDR2 reads SAAADI. V gave up 6 bases and J gave up 10 bases; unmatched junction bases: 8. The chain's CDR3 is CASRTGTSGSWEQFF. CDR3 coding DNA: TGCGCCAGCAGAACCGGGACTAGCGGGAGTTGGGAGCAGTTCTTC.

V usage is TRBV7-8 and J usage is TRBJ2-2, with 9 bases matching TRBD2. CDR1 is SGHVS and CDR2 is FQNEAQ in the germline V gene. J gave up 3 bases and V 4 bases, and 6 bases lay outside the gene matches. This CDR3 is 16 amino acids long. The CDR3 reads CASSSWTSVDTGELFF. Written as DNA, the CDR3 is TGTGCCAGCAGCTCATGGACTAGCGTGGACACCGGGGAGCTGTTTTTT. Full variable domain (outside the CDR3, taken from reference TRBV7-8 and TRBJ2-2): GAGVSQSPRYKVAKRGQDVALRCDPISGHVSLFWYQQALGQGPEFLTYFQNEAQLDKSGLPSDRFFAERPEGSVSTLKIQRTQQEDSAVYLCASSSWTSVDTGELFFGEGSRLTVL.

J is TRBJ2-3 and V is TRBV4-1; 7 nucleotides agree with TRBD2. This CDR3 region has 17 residues. The V gene end was trimmed by 3 bases and the J gene end by 3 bases; junction bases not matched to a gene: 12. Germline-derived CDR1 and CDR2 are MGHRA and YSYEKL. The CDR3, as DNA: TGCGCCAGCAGCCAGCCCCTCGGCGGGAGTCGGACAGATACGCAGTATTTT. Protein: CASSQPLGGSRTDTQYF.

V gene TRBV9 combines with J gene TRBJ2-3; 8 bases fit TRBD2. Unmatched junction bases numbered 3, after V lost 4 bases and J lost 2 bases. Per germline, CDR1 SGDLS and CDR2 YYNGEE. The CDR3 is 14 amino acids. The CDR3 protein is CASSISGTTDTQYF. The CDR3 coding sequence is TGTGCCAGCAGCATTAGCGGGACCACAGATACGCAGTATTTT.

V and J are TRBV5-4 and TRBJ2-1, with 9 bases fitting TRBD2. In germline, CDR1 is SGHNT, CDR2 YYREEE (reference sequence). The CDR3 totals 14 residues. The J segment lost 9 bases and the V segment lost 4 bases, leaving 8 bases of the junction unmatched. The CDR3 reads CASSPGLADSEQFF. DNA for the CDR3: TGTGCCAGCAGCCCGGGACTAGCCGACAGTGAGCAGTTCTTC.

CDR3 residues: CASTLAGVSEQYF. For the CDR3, the DNA is TGTGCCAGCACCCTAGCGGGAGTCTCCGAGCAGTACTTC. The rearrangement links TRBV28 to TRBJ2-7; 10 positions match TRBD2. J lost 6 bases, V lost 7 bases, and 6 bases had no gene match. Looked up from germline, CDR1 is MDHEN and CDR2 is SYDVKM. This CDR3 has 13 residues.

V and J are TRBV19 and TRBJ2-3, with D perhaps TRBD2 (6 bases). The germline CDR1 and CDR2 sequences are LNHDA and SQIVND (reference sequence). V lost 3 bases, J lost 1 base, and 14 bases lay in between. This CDR3 region has 16 residues. The CDR3 spells CASSIGGTGGTDTQYF. The CDR3 DNA reads TGTGCCAGTAGTATCGGCGGGACGGGTGGCACAGATACGCAGTATTTT.